This paragraph reports one T cell receptor (beta chain). The antigen remains unidentified. This sample was taken from a study of cytomegalovirus exposure and HLA in healthy donors. About the research overall: About 180 million T cells yielded 100 million or so unique TCR beta sequences in earlier analysis. Study-level findings and limits: Later, an analysis showed that TCR beta chains associated with HLA were more clonally expanded than others that were equally common.

The PCR contained 60 Vbeta and 13 Jbeta primers. Assay used: immunoSEQ multiplex PCR; TCRdb lists only in-frame clones, some missing. The table shows 150,000 to 200,000 clones, with around four fifths occurring only once. Trimming took 4 bases from V and 8 from J, leaving 16 bases between them. The CDR3 totals 14 residues. Germline V gives CDR1 SGHRS, CDR2 YFSETQ. This chain uses TRBV5-1 with TRBJ2-1; TRBD2 might be the D (6 bases). The specimen sequenced was PBMCs. The sequence was obtained from a woman under 30 in good health and CMV-seronegative. The CDR3 sequence is CASSPGAGSYEQFF. CDR3 bases: TGCGCCAGCAGCCCGGGAGCAGGTTCCTATGAGCAGTTCTTC.